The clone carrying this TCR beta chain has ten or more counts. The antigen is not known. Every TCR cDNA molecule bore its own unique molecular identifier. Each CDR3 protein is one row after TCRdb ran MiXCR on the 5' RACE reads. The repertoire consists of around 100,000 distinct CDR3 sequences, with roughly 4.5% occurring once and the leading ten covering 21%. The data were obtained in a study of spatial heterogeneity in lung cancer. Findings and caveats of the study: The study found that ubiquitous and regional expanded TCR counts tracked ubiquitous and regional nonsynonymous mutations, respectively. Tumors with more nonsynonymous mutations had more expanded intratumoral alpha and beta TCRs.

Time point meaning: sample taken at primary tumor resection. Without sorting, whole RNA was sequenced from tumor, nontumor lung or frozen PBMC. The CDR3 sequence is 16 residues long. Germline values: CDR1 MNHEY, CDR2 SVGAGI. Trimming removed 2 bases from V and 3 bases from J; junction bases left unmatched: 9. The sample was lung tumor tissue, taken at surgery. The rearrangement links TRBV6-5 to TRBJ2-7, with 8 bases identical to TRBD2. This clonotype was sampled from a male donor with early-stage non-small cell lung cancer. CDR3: CASSYTPTSALYEQYF. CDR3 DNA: TGTGCCAGCAGTTACACTCCGACTAGCGCACTCTACGAGCAGTACTTC.